Each of the 22 T cell receptor beta chains below was sequenced from the same sample in a study of siplizumab effects on memory and regulatory T cells. TCRdb keeps only in-frame clones here, not all; method: immunoSEQ multiplex PCR. In the table there are 50,000 to 75,000 clones, around 96% of which are singletons. Material for sequencing was naive CD8+ T cells sorted from blood. Receptor source: a human donor in good health.

This chain joins TRBV5-6 and TRBJ2-7, with 8 bases lining up with TRBD1. CDR1 and CDR2 (germline): SGHDT, YYEEEE. The CDR3 extends over 15 amino acids. After removal of 0 bases from V and 1 base from J, the junction contained 3 bases not matched to a gene. The CDR3 here is CASSLVGQVSYEQYF. CDR3 nucleotides: TGTGCCAGCAGCTTGGTGGGACAGGTATCCTACGAGCAGTACTTC.

This chain connects TRBV6-1 to TRBJ2-3; 12 positions match TRBD2. The V and J ends lost 4 bases and 2 bases, in that order; junction bases with no gene match: 4. Germline assignment: CDR1 MNHNS and CDR2 SASEGT. This CDR3 has 16 amino acids. CDR3 sequence reads: CASSGLAGALTDTQYF. The DNA of the CDR3 is TGTGCCAGCAGTGGACTAGCGGGGGCGCTCACAGATACGCAGTATTTT.

A single count supports this clone. V gene TRBV4-3 combines with J gene TRBJ2-5, with TRBD2 matching over 12 bases. V gave up 0 bases and J gave up 4 bases; unmatched junction bases: 0. CDR1 is LGHNA, CDR2 YSLEER, per germline. The length of the CDR3 is 15 residues. The CDR3 loop reads CASSQELAGGETQYF. Here the CDR3 DNA reads TGCGCCAGCAGCCAAGAACTAGCGGGGGGAGAGACCCAGTACTTC.

The V and J genes are TRBV4-2 and TRBJ2-7; D gene ambiguous. Trimming stripped 3 bases from V and 0 bases from J, with 3 bases between. The CDR3 length is 12 residues. CDR1 and CDR2 from the germline V gene are LGHNA and YNFKEQ. The CDR3 here is CASSHSSYEQYF. The CDR3 DNA reads TGTGCCAGCAGCCACAGCTCCTACGAGCAGTACTTC.

The V call is TRBV13, the J call TRBJ1-1; weak D call: TRBD1 (5 bases). CDR1 PRHDT and CDR2 FYEKMQ come from the germline V gene (reference sequence). This CDR3 spans 14 amino acids. The V gene lost 1 base and the J gene lost 3 bases, with 9 bases spanning the gap. The CDR3 protein is CASSLAVGDTEAFF. CDR3 DNA: TGTGCCAGCAGCTTAGCGGTAGGGGACACTGAAGCTTTCTTT.

This clone was observed once. The J gene is TRBJ2-3, the V gene TRBV4-2; 13 bases are shared with TRBD2. The CDR3 extends over 18 amino acids. Germline V gene sequence: CDR1 LGHNA, CDR2 YNFKEQ. The V segment lost 0 bases and the J segment 0 bases; nucleotides outside the gene matches: 3. In DNA, the CDR3 is TGTGCCAGCAGCCAAGAGACTAGCGGGGGGACTAGCACAGATACGCAGTATTTT. It codes for CASSQETSGGTSTDTQYF.

The rearrangement joins TRBV6-5 to TRBJ1-4, with TRBD1 identical over 7 bases. The CDR3 spans 15 residues. J lost 8 bases, V lost 2 bases, and 8 bases had no gene match. In germline, CDR1 is MNHEY, CDR2 SVGAGI. The CDR3 coding sequence is TGTGCCAGCAGTTACCGAGACAGGGCGGGGGAAAAACTGTTTTTT. Protein product: CASSYRDRAGEKLFF.

V gene TRBV11-3 combines with J gene TRBJ1-4; TRBD1 agrees at 9 bases. V shed 0 bases, J shed 7 bases, and the junction held 0 bases outside the gene matches. The CDR3 consists of 14 residues. In germline, CDR1 is SGHNT, CDR2 YENEEA. CDR3: CASSLEQGAEKLFF. The DNA of the CDR3 is TGTGCCAGCAGCTTAGAACAGGGGGCTGAAAAACTGTTTTTT.

The rearrangement links TRBV4-1 to TRBJ2-2; unclear D gene. This CDR3 region has 15 residues. V was shortened by 1 base and J by 2 bases, with 8 bases between the two germline ends. Germline values: CDR1 MGHRA, CDR2 YSYEKL. The CDR3 loop reads CASSQVTGNTGELFF. The CDR3 DNA reads as TGCGCCAGCAGCCAAGTTACGGGTAACACCGGGGAGCTGTTTTTT.

The V call is TRBV13, the J call TRBJ1-2; 10 bases line up with TRBD1. This CDR3 spans 15 amino acids. V lost 8 bases to trimming and J lost 6 bases; unmatched junction nucleotides: 12. Germline V lookup: CDR1 PRHDT, CDR2 FYEKMQ (reference sequence). As DNA, the CDR3 is TGTGCCAGCCTGCTTCTAGACAGGGGGCTTGATGGCTACACCTTC. Translated: CASLLLDRGLDGYTF.

The chain is built from TRBV5-1 and TRBJ2-3; D gene unclear. Germline lookup yields CDR1 SGHRS and CDR2 YFSETQ. V lost 0 bases to trimming and J lost 1 base, with 6 bases between them. This CDR3 has 14 amino acids. Here the CDR3 DNA reads TGCGCCAGCAGCTTGGCGTCAGGCACAGATACGCAGTATTTT. Protein sequence: CASSLASGTDTQYF.

The gene calls are TRBV5-1 and TRBJ1-3; possible D gene TRBD1, 6 bases. The CDR3 is made up of 15 amino acids. Deletions cut 0 bases from V and 2 bases from J, with 9 bases between. Germline-derived CDR1 and CDR2 are SGHRS and YFSETQ. This CDR3 is CASSLDPGAGNTIYF. In DNA form, the CDR3 reads TGCGCCAGCAGCTTGGACCCAGGGGCTGGAAACACCATATATTTT.

The V and J genes are TRBV5-1 and TRBJ1-6; no clear D. Germline V lookup: CDR1 SGHRS, CDR2 YFSETQ. V was clipped by 0 bases and J by 11 bases, with 15 bases between them. This CDR3 has 15 amino acids. The CDR3 loop reads CASSLAGRFETPLHF. The DNA for the CDR3 is TGCGCCAGCAGCTTGGCGGGGAGGTTCGAGACACCCCTCCACTTT.

This chain joins TRBV9 and TRBJ1-2; maybe TRBD1 (5 bases). The CDR3 consists of 13 residues. Deletions cut 0 bases from V and 6 bases from J, with 9 bases between. Germline V gene data show CDR1 as SGDLS and CDR2 as YYNGEE. This CDR3 reads CASSVDGGNGYTF. The CDR3 DNA reads as TGTGCCAGCAGCGTAGATGGGGGAAATGGCTACACCTTC.

This clone has a handful of counts. The V and J genes are TRBV6-1 and TRBJ1-6, with no clear D. Looked up from germline, CDR1 is MNHNS and CDR2 is SASEGT. Trimming cost V 4 bases and J 7 bases, with 2 bases left between them. The CDR3 is made up of 11 amino acids. CDR3 coding DNA: TGTGCCAGCAGTGTCAATTCACCCCTCCACTTT. Protein sequence: CASSVNSPLHF.

The V and J genes are TRBV6-1 and TRBJ1-3; D is undetermined. CDR1 MNHNS and CDR2 SASEGT come from the germline V gene. Trimming cost V 3 bases and J 0 bases, with 6 bases left between them. CDR3 size: 14 residues. CDR3 loop: CASSEGASGNTIYF. CDR3 nucleotides: TGTGCCAGCAGTGAGGGTGCCTCTGGAAACACCATATATTTT.

The chain joins TRBV19 to TRBJ1-5; D call uncertain. This CDR3 is 13 amino acids long. The V end lost 3 bases, the J end lost 6 bases, and 9 bases lay between the germline ends. Germline V gene sequence: CDR1 LNHDA, CDR2 SQIVND (reference sequence). This CDR3 is CASSMATGQPQHF. In DNA, the CDR3 is TGTGCCAGTAGTATGGCAACTGGTCAGCCCCAGCATTTT.

This chain connects TRBV27 to TRBJ2-2, with 8 bases that match TRBD1. Germline-derived CDR1 and CDR2 are MNHEY and SMNVEV (reference sequence). V shed 4 bases, J shed 7 bases, and the junction held 5 bases outside the gene matches. This CDR3 has 14 residues. The CDR3 DNA follows: TGTGCCAGCAGTTGGACAGGGAGCGGCGGGGAGCTGTTTTTT. It yields the protein CASSWTGSGGELFF.

The rearrangement links TRBV29-1 to TRBJ1-2; D unresolved. Trimming took 1 base from V and 2 from J, leaving 8 bases between them. The CDR3 length is 13 residues. Germline lookup yields CDR1 SQVTM and CDR2 ANQGSEA. CDR3 nucleotide sequence: TGCAGCGTTGAAGGTGGGTTGAACTATGGCTACACCTTC. Translation gives CSVEGGLNYGYTF.

CDR3 protein: CASSLPDGTNYGYTF. The CDR3 DNA reads as TGTGCCAGCAGCCTCCCGGACGGTACTAACTATGGCTACACCTTC. The chain combines TRBV11-2 with TRBJ1-2; D not certain. Trimming took 5 bases from V and 0 from J, leaving 13 bases between them. Germline V gene sequence: CDR1 SGHAT, CDR2 FQNNGV. The length of the CDR3 is 15 residues.

This clone has a single count. The chain is built from TRBV5-1 and TRBJ2-3; D is undetermined. Deletions cut 4 bases from V and 0 bases from J, with 12 bases between. This CDR3 comprises 15 residues. The germline gives CDR1 SGHRS, CDR2 YFSETQ. The CDR3 loop reads CASSARRPSTDTQYF. DNA for the CDR3: TGCGCCAGCAGCGCACGAAGGCCTAGCACAGATACGCAGTATTTT.

The chain couples TRBV4-3 to TRBJ1-1; D is unclear. CDR3 length: 15 residues. Trimming took off 0 bases at V and 3 bases at J, with 11 bases between the two ends. The germline gives CDR1 LGHNA, CDR2 YSLEER. CDR3 in amino acids: CASSQDGRWDTEAFF. CDR3 nucleotides: TGCGCCAGCAGCCAAGACGGGCGTTGGGACACTGAAGCTTTCTTT.